The clone carrying this TCR beta chain has a handful of counts. Its antigen is unidentified. An end of the junction does not agree with germline; a read error may underlie this. This sample was taken from a study of post-analysis software for immune sequencing data. Across the study: Some patients lacked subtype; others had relapsing-remitting, secondary progressive or progressive-relapsing disease. Study-wide results and limits: Several TRBV segments occurring more often in patients than controls included TRBV5-6, TRBV5-1 and TRBV20-1.

CDR3 length equals 16 residues. Looked up from germline, CDR1 is MNHEY and CDR2 is SMNVEV (reference sequence). Carried by the TCR beta cDNA libraries were unique molecular identifiers. TCRdb redid the calling of the PCR reads with MiXCR, one entry per CDR3 protein. The table has about 460,000 distinct CDR3 sequences, 40% to 55% seen once. The sequence came from a girl aged 5 to 17 with multiple sclerosis. The rearrangement links TRBV27 to TRBJ2-6; possibly TRBD1 or TRBD2 for D (5 bases each). The sequencing input was blood. CDR3 nucleotide sequence: TGTGCCAGCAGTCCGCGAACTAGTTCTGGGGCCAACGTCCCGACTTTC. It specifies CASSPRTSSGANVPTF.